Here is one TCR beta chain with its context. Antigen unknown. An end of the junction does not agree with germline; a read error may underlie this. The protocol was immunoSEQ multiplex PCR, while the TCRdb copy is restricted to in-frame clones and leaves out a portion. The sample has 130,000 or so clones, 90% to 95% seen once. The data were obtained in a study of T cell responses to AZD1222 COVID-19 vaccine. As for the study in general: Analyses pooled second doses at about 4 or about 12 weeks. Overall study findings and caveats: Reportedly, close to half of spike-specific TCRs are directed against unmutated variant regions. Vaccine-associated CD4 TCRs ranged over spike, dominating at 160-218 and 743-854. Donors were chiefly white British, with a greater number of females, and clonal diversity was perhaps underestimated.

The sample consisted of peripheral blood, taken on day 0 of AZD1222 vaccination. This TCR came from an adult in good health.

CDR3 nucleotides: TGTGCCAGCAAAAAGCCACAGTCGGCTAATGGAAAACTGTTTTTT. This codes for CASKKPQSANGKLFF. The J gene is TRBJ1-4, the V gene TRBV28, with unresolved D. CDR1 is MDHEN and CDR2 is SYDVKM in the germline V gene. The CDR3 totals 15 residues.